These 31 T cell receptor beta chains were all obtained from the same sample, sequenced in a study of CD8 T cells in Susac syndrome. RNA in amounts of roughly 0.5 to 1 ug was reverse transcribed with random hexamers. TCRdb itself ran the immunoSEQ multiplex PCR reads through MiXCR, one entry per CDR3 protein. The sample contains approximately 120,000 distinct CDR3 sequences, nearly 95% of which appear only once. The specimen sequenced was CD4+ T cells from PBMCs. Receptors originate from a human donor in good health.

CDR3 loop: CASSQTGTGTYEQYF. In nucleotides, the CDR3 is TGTGCCAGCAGCCAAACCGGGACAGGGACCTACGAGCAGTACTTC. This sequence joins TRBV7-2 and TRBJ2-7, with 9 bases aligning to TRBD1. V lost 5 bases to trimming and J lost 2 bases; unmatched junction nucleotides: 7. In germline, CDR1 is SGHTA, CDR2 FQGNSA. The CDR3 has 15 amino acids.

In DNA form, the CDR3 reads TGTGCCAGCAGTTACCGGGACTCGGGGGAGCAGTACTTC. It codes for CASSYRDSGEQYF. The chain carries TRBV12-3 or TRBV12-4 and TRBJ2-7, with D maybe TRBD2 (6 bases). Trimming left V 4 bases short and J 7 bases short, with 14 bases between. The CDR3 is 13 amino acids.

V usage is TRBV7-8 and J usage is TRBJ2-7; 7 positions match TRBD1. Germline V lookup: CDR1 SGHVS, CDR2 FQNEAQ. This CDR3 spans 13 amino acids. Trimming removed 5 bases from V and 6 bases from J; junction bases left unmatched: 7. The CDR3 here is CASSAGQVREQYF. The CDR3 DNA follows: TGTGCCAGCAGCGCTGGACAGGTCCGCGAGCAGTACTTC.

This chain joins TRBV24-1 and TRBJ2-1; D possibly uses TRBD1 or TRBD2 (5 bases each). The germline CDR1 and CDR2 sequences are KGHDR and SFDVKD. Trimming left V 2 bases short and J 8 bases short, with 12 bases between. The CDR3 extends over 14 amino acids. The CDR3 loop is CATSDSRLGDEQFF. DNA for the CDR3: TGTGCCACCAGTGATTCCCGACTGGGGGATGAGCAGTTCTTC.

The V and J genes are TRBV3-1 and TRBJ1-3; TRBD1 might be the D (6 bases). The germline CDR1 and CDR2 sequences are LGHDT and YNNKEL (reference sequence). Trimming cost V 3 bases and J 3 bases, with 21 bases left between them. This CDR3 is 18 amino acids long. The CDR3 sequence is CASSQIATGMGLGNTIYF. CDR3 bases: TGTGCCAGCAGCCAGATCGCGACAGGAATGGGACTTGGAAACACCATATATTTT.

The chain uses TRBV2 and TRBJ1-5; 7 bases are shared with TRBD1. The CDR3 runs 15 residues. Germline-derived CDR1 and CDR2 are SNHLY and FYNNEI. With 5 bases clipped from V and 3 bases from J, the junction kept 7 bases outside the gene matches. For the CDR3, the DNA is TGTGCCAGCAGTCCGCTCGGGACAGCCAATCAGCCCCAGCATTTT. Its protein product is CASSPLGTANQPQHF.

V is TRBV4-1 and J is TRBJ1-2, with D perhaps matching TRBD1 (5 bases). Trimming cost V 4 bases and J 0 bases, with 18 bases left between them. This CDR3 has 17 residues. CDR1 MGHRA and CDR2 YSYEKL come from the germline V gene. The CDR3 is CASSPSEMRGSNYGYTF. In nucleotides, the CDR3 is TGCGCCAGCAGCCCTAGTGAGATGAGGGGTTCTAACTATGGCTACACCTTC.

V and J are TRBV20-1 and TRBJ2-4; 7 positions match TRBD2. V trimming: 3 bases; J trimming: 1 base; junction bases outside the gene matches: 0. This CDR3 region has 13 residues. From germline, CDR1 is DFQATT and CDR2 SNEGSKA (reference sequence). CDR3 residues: CSASGRAKNIQYF. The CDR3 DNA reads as TGCAGTGCTAGCGGGAGGGCCAAAAACATTCAGTACTTC.

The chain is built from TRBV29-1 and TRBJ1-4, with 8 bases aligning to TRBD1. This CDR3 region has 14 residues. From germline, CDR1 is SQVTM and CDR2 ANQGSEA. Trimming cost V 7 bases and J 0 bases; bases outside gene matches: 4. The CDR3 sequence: CSAQTGATNEKLFF. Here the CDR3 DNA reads TGCAGCGCCCAGACAGGGGCAACTAATGAAAAACTGTTTTTT.

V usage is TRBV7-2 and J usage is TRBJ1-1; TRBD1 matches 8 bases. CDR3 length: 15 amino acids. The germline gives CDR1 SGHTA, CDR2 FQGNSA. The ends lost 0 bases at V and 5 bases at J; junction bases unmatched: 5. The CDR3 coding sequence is TGTGCCAGCAGCTTAGCTGGCAGGGGGCGAACTGAAGCTTTCTTT. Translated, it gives CASSLAGRGRTEAFF.

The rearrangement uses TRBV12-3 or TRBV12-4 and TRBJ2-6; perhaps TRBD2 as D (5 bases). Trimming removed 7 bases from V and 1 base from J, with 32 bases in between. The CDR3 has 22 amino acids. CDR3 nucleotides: TGTGCCAGCACCCTCCGGCGTAGGACGGAGGTCTCATTCAATTCTGGGGCCAACGTCCTGACTTTC. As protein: CASTLRRRTEVSFNSGANVLTF.

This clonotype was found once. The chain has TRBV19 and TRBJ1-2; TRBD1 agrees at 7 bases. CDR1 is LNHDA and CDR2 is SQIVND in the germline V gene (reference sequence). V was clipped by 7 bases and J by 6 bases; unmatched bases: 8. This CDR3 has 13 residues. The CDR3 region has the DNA TGTGCCAGTACTCCCTTGGACAGGAATGGCTACACCTTC. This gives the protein CASTPLDRNGYTF.

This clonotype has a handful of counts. CDR3 nucleotide sequence: TGTGCCAGCAGTTTGGCGGGTGGGGGAAACACCATATATTTT. Its translation is CASSLAGGGNTIYF. The rearrangement joins TRBV12-3 or TRBV12-4 to TRBJ1-3, with D unresolved. V gave up 3 bases and J gave up 4 bases, with 10 bases separating them. This CDR3 is 14 amino acids long.

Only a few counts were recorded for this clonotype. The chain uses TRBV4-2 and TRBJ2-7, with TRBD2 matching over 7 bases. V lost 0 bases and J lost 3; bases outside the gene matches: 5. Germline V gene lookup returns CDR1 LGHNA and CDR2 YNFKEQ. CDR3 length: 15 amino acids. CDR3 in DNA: TGTGCCAGCAGCCAAGAATCCGGACTAGGCTACGAGCAGTACTTC. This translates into CASSQESGLGYEQYF.

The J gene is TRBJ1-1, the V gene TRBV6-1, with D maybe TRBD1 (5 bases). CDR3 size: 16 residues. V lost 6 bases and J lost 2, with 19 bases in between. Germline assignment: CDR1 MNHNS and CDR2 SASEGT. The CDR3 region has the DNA TGTGCCAGCAGAAGACAGACCGGAAAAGCTAACACTGAAGCTTTCTTT. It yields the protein CASRRQTGKANTEAFF.

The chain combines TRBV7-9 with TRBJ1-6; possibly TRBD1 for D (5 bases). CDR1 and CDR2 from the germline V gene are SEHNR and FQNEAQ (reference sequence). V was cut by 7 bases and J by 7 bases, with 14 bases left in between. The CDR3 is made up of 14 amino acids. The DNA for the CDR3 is TGTGCCAGCACCGACAGTCTCGGCAATTCACCCCTCCACTTT. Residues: CASTDSLGNSPLHF.

CDR3 sequence reads: CASNQGWALGEAFF. CDR3 DNA sequence: TGTGCCAGTAACCAGGGGTGGGCCCTGGGTGAAGCTTTCTTT. The V and J genes are TRBV19 and TRBJ1-1; D may be TRBD1 (6 bases). The CDR3 sequence is 14 residues long. Germline lookup yields CDR1 LNHDA and CDR2 SQIVND (reference sequence). Trimming took off 7 bases at V and 7 bases at J, with 19 bases between the two ends.

Here the CDR3 reads CSARGLTGNQETQYF. In nucleotides, the CDR3 is TGCAGTGCTAGAGGACTAACCGGGAACCAAGAGACCCAGTACTTC. The chain recombines TRBV20-1 with TRBJ2-5; D is perhaps TRBD2 (5 bases). Germline V gives CDR1 DFQATT, CDR2 SNEGSKA (reference sequence). The germline V and J ends were trimmed by 1 base and 0 bases, with 12 bases remaining between them. The CDR3 spans 15 residues.

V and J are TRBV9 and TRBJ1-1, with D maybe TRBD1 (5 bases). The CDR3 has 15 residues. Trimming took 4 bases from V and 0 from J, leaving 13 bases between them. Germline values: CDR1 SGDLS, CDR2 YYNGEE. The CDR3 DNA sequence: TGTGCCAGCAGCACGGCCGGGACCCTGAACACTGAAGCTTTCTTT. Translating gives CASSTAGTLNTEAFF.

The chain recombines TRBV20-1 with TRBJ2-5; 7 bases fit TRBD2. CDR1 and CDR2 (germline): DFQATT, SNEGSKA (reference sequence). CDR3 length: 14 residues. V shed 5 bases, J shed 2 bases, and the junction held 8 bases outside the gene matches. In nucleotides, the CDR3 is TGCAGTGCTCGGACCGCTAGCGGTCAAGAGACCCAGTACTTC. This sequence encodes CSARTASGQETQYF.

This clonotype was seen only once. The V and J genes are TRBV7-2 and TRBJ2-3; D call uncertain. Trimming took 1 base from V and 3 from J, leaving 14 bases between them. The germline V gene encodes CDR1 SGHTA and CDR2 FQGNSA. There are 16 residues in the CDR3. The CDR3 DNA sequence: TGTGCCAGCAGCTTAGTAGGCTCCAGAACAACAGATACGCAGTATTTT. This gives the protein CASSLVGSRTTDTQYF.

The CDR3 loop reads CASSDFAAEFYQETQYF. The CDR3 nucleotides read TGTGCCAGCAGTGACTTCGCGGCCGAATTTTACCAAGAGACCCAGTACTTC. V is TRBV2 and J is TRBJ2-5; D unresolved. Germline CDR1 and CDR2: SNHLY and FYNNEI. The CDR3 is 17 residues long. V lost 3 bases and J 0 bases, leaving 17 bases between the germline ends.

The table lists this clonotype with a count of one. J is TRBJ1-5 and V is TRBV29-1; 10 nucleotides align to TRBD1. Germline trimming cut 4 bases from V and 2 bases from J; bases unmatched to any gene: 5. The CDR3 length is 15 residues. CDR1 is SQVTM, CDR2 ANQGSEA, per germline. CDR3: CSVAAGTGGNQPQHF. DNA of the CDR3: TGCAGCGTTGCCGCCGGGACAGGGGGCAATCAGCCCCAGCATTTT.

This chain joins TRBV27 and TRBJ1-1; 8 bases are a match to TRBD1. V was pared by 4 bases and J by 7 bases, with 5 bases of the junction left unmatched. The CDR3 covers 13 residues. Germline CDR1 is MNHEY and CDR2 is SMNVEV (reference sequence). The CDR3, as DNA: TGTGCCAGCAGTTCCGGACAGGGTGTTGAAGCTTTCTTT. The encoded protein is CASSSGQGVEAFF.

CDR3 coding DNA: TGTGCCAGCAGTTACGGGACTAGCGGGAGAAAGACCCAGTACTTC. It encodes CASSYGTSGRKTQYF. The V gene is TRBV6-5, the J gene TRBJ2-5, with 14 bases that match TRBD2. V lost 2 bases, J lost 6 bases, and 2 bases stayed unmatched. Germline-derived CDR1 and CDR2 are MNHEY and SVGAGI. The CDR3 is 15 residues long.

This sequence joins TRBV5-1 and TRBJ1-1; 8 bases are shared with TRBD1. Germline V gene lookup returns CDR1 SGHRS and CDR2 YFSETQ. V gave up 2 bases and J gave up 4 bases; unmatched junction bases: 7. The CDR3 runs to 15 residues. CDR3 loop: CASSFGAGGITEAFF. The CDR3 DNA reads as TGCGCCAGCAGCTTTGGGGCAGGGGGCATCACTGAAGCTTTCTTT.

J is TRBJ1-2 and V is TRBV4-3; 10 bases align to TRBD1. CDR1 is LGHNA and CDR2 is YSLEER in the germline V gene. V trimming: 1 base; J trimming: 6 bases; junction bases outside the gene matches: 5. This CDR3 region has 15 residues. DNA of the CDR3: TGCGCCAGCAGCCAAGGATTGACAGGGGGCGATGGCTACACCTTC. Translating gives CASSQGLTGGDGYTF.

CDR3 region: CASSLAQMNTEAFF. CDR3 nucleotide sequence: TGTGCCAGCAGCTTAGCGCAGATGAACACTGAAGCTTTCTTT. V and J are TRBV7-2 and TRBJ1-1, with D unresolved. The germline CDR1 and CDR2 sequences are SGHTA and FQGNSA. The CDR3 covers 14 residues. Trimming left V 0 bases short and J 0 bases short, with 5 bases between.

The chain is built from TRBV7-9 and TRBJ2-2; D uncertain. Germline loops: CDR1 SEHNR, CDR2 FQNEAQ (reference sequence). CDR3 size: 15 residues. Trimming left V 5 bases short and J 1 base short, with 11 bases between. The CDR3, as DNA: TGTGCCAGCAGCGGCGGCGGTAAGAACACCGGGGAGCTGTTTTTT. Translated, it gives CASSGGGKNTGELFF.

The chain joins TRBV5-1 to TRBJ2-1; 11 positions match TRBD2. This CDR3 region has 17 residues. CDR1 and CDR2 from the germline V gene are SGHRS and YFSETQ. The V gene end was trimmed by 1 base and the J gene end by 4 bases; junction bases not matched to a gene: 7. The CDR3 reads CASSLRVAGGPYNEQFF. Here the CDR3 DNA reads TGCGCCAGCAGCTTGCGCGTAGCGGGAGGGCCTTACAATGAGCAGTTCTTC.

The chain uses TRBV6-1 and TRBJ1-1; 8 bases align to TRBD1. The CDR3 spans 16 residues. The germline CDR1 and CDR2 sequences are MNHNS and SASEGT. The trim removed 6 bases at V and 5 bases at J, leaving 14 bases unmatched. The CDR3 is CASRGPRQGMGTEAFF. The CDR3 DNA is TGTGCCAGCAGAGGACCTCGACAGGGGATGGGGACTGAAGCTTTCTTT.